This T cell receptor beta chain is drawn from a study of tumor-infiltrating lymphocytes in primary liver carcinoma. The tissue used was unsorted bulk material of roughly 17-31 mg. RNA and DNA were co-extracted from it with the AllPrep DNA/RNA mini kit. Surgical resection served as treatment for the primary liver carcinoma of these patients. At sampling, these chronic HBV carriers had received no treatment. Five separate regions were sampled from each tumor. Germline values: CDR1 SGHRS, CDR2 YFSETQ. CDR3 length: 13 amino acids. Details on this clonotype: Its target is not known. Mismatch with germline at one junction end may stem from a read error.

General study findings and limits: Tumor top-250-clone fractions significantly exceeded those of blood (p = 0.039).

Production of TCR beta cDNA used 400 to 650 ng total RNA together with a constant-region primer. ARM-PCR was slightly modified, and three nested multiplex PCR rounds with it gave rise to the TCR beta libraries. Each of the first two PCR rounds ran approximately 9 cycles with TRBV1-TRBV30 forward and C-beta reverse primers. One entry per CDR3 protein, called by TCRdb with MiXCR from the multiplex PCR reads. The sample holds about 190,000 distinct CDR3 sequences, 85% seen once. This clonotype was obtained from a man aged 35 to 55 with primary liver carcinoma and hepatitis B virus infection. The V and J genes are TRBV5-1 and TRBJ2-1; unclear D gene. Sequenced sample: tumor tissue from primary liver carcinoma. The chain's CDR3 is CASSLTWVNEQFF. CDR3 sequence (DNA): TGCGCTAGCAGCTTAACATGGGTCAATGAGCAGTTCTTC.